One and the same sample provided the 20 T cell receptor beta chains below, sequenced in a study of blood T cell repertoires in COVID-19. TCRdb's copy holds only in-frame clones and misses some; the assay was immunoSEQ multiplex PCR. The sample includes hundreds of thousands of clones, approximately 88% seen only once; the top ten take around 6.6%. The source material was peripheral blood. All receptors derive from a woman aged 25 to 39 with COVID-19, enrolled during active disease.

This chain connects TRBV4-3 to TRBJ2-2; D perhaps matches TRBD1 (5 bases). Trimming removed 1 base at V and 2 bases at J, with 11 bases between. Germline CDR1 and CDR2: LGHNA and YSLEER. This CDR3 comprises 16 residues. CDR3 bases: TGCGCCAGCAGCCAAGGTGCTGGGGCAAACACCGGGGAGCTGTTTTTT. Translating gives CASSQGAGANTGELFF.

The J gene is TRBJ2-3, the V gene TRBV3-1 (or the pseudogene TRBV3-2), with 7 bases fitting TRBD2. Per the germline V gene, CDR1 is LGHDT and CDR2 is YNNKEL (reference sequence). The ends lost 0 bases at V and 2 bases at J; junction bases unmatched: 8. The CDR3 contains 17 residues. The CDR3 is CASSQDGAGVFTDTQYF. DNA of the CDR3: TGTGCCAGCAGCCAAGACGGCGCGGGGGTTTTCACAGATACGCAGTATTTT.

In this sample, this clone turned up many times. The chain uses TRBV6-4 and TRBJ2-2; tentative D call: TRBD2 (5 bases). The length of the CDR3 is 14 residues. CDR1 MRHNA and CDR2 SNTAGT come from the germline V gene. V lost 2 bases, J lost 1 base, and 5 bases lay in between. CDR3 coding DNA: TGTGCCAGCAGTGACGGGAGGAACACCGGGGAGCTGTTTTTT. It codes for CASSDGRNTGELFF.

The rearrangement joins TRBV6-2 or TRBV6-3 to TRBJ2-5; 9 bases fit TRBD2. Losses at the gene ends were 2 bases for V and 3 bases for J; bases not matched to a gene: 10. From germline, CDR1 is MNHEY and CDR2 SVGEGT. The length of the CDR3 is 17 residues. The CDR3 protein is CASSYPRAAGGKETQYF. For the CDR3, the DNA is TGTGCCAGCAGTTACCCGAGGGCAGCGGGAGGTAAAGAGACCCAGTACTTC.

The chain combines TRBV6-1 with TRBJ1-5; 12 bases map to TRBD1. This CDR3 spans 15 amino acids. The germline gives CDR1 MNHNS, CDR2 SASEGT. Losses at the gene ends were 1 base for V and 5 bases for J; bases not matched to a gene: 0. The CDR3 bases are TGTGCCAGCAGTGAAGGGGACAGGGGGCATCAGCCCCAGCATTTT. This gives the protein CASSEGDRGHQPQHF.

The rearrangement links TRBV27 to TRBJ1-5; no firm D call. V was clipped by 4 bases and J by 3 bases, with 10 bases between them. This CDR3 has 14 amino acids. From germline, CDR1 is MNHEY and CDR2 SMNVEV (reference sequence). CDR3 DNA: TGTGCCAGCAGTTGGTCACGGGACAATCAGCCCCAGCATTTT. Its translation: CASSWSRDNQPQHF.

The V and J genes are TRBV5-4 and TRBJ2-5; 14 nucleotides align to TRBD2. The CDR3 sequence is 18 residues long. Per germline, CDR1 SGHNT and CDR2 YYREEE (reference sequence). J gave up 4 bases and V 5 bases, and 13 bases lay outside the gene matches. Written as DNA, the CDR3 is TGTGCCAGCAGTCCCCGACTAGCGGGGGGGCTGGGGGGAGAGACCCAGTACTTC. Translation: CASSPRLAGGLGGETQYF. Full variable domain (missing parts from reference TRBV5-4 and TRBJ2-5): ETGVTQSPTHLIKTRGQQVTLRCSSQSGHNTVSWYQQALGQGPQFIFQYYREEENGRGNFPPRFSGLQFPNYSSELNVNALELDDSALYLCASSPRLAGGLGGETQYFGPGTRLLVL.

CDR3 nucleotide sequence: TGCGCCAGCAGTGGGACAGGGCTTTCTGGCTACACCTTC. The encoded protein is CASSGTGLSGYTF. The chain employs TRBV10-1 and TRBJ1-2; 8 nucleotides line up with TRBD1. The ends lost 4 bases at V and 7 bases at J; junction bases unmatched: 5. The length of the CDR3 is 13 residues. Germline CDR1 WNHNN, CDR2 SYGVQD (reference sequence).

In DNA form, the CDR3 reads TGTGCCAGCAGCCGGACTAGCGGCAACTACAATGAGCAGTTCTTC. Protein: CASSRTSGNYNEQFF. The V call is TRBV11-2, the J call TRBJ2-1; 10 positions agree with TRBD2. Germline CDR1 reads SGHAT; CDR2 reads FQNNGV. This CDR3 has 15 residues. With 5 bases clipped from V and 3 bases from J, the junction kept 4 bases outside the gene matches.

The chain couples TRBV7-9 to TRBJ2-2, with 12 nucleotides matching TRBD2. The CDR3 contains 19 residues. V dropped 5 bases and J dropped 0; count of bases not matched to a gene: 10. The germline gives CDR1 SEHNR, CDR2 FQNEAQ (reference sequence). The CDR3 region is CASSPVLAGGIANTGELFF. CDR3 coding DNA: TGTGCCAGCAGCCCTGTCCTAGCGGGGGGGATTGCGAACACCGGGGAGCTGTTTTTT.

This clone has a single count. The chain carries TRBV4-1 and TRBJ2-2; D possibly corresponds to TRBD1 (5 bases). The V gene lost 0 bases and the J gene lost 5 bases, with 7 bases spanning the gap. Germline V CDR1 and CDR2: MGHRA, YSYEKL. CDR3 length: 14 residues. Here the CDR3 DNA reads TGCGCCAGCAGCCAAGACAGGGTTACCGGGGAGCTGTTTTTT. Translated, it gives CASSQDRVTGELFF.

The genes are TRBV5-1 and TRBJ1-1; 7 bases fit TRBD1. CDR3 length: 14 residues. V dropped 4 bases and J dropped 0; count of bases not matched to a gene: 3. Germline-derived CDR1 and CDR2 are SGHRS and YFSETQ. In DNA form, the CDR3 reads TGCGCCAGCAGCAAGGACAGGATGAACACTGAAGCTTTCTTT. Amino acid sequence: CASSKDRMNTEAFF.

The chain couples TRBV9 to TRBJ2-2; TRBD1 aligns across 8 bases. Trimming at V came to 0 bases and at J to 5 bases, leaving 3 bases not matched to a gene. The CDR3 totals 15 residues. CDR1 is SGDLS, CDR2 YYNGEE, per germline. In nucleotides, the CDR3 is TGTGCCAGCAGCGTAGGGCAGGGGGCGACCGGGGAGCTGTTTTTT. Its translation: CASSVGQGATGELFF.

The chain recombines TRBV7-2 with TRBJ1-1, with a weak D call TRBD1 (5 bases). Germline CDR1 is SGHTA and CDR2 is FQGNSA. This CDR3 comprises 12 residues. Trimming cost V 4 bases and J 7 bases, with 10 bases left between them. CDR3 loop: CASSWGLLEAFF. Here the CDR3 DNA reads TGTGCCAGCAGCTGGGGACTCCTTGAAGCTTTCTTT.

In this sample, this clone turned up once. The chain couples TRBV9 to TRBJ1-4; maybe TRBD1 (6 bases). The CDR3 totals 14 residues. Deletions cut 5 bases from V and 6 bases from J, with 14 bases between. Germline CDR1 and CDR2: SGDLS and YYNGEE. The CDR3 spells CASSLQGVHEKLFF. The CDR3 bases are TGTGCCAGCAGTTTACAGGGAGTTCATGAAAAACTGTTTTTT.

V usage is TRBV29-1 and J usage is TRBJ2-2; 10 bases agree with TRBD2. V gave up 2 bases and J gave up 6 bases; unmatched junction bases: 15. This CDR3 is built from 18 residues. Germline CDR1 SQVTM, CDR2 ANQGSEA. The CDR3 nucleotides read TGCAGCGTTGAAATAAGGCTAGCGGGAGTGGGCAGGGCCGGGGAGCTGTTTTTT. Translation gives CSVEIRLAGVGRAGELFF.

The chain links TRBV4-2 to TRBJ2-3, with TRBD2 as a possible D gene (5 bases). Between the trimmed V and J ends, which lost 2 bases and 1 base, there was a span of 13 bases. CDR3 size: 16 residues. CDR1 and CDR2 (germline): LGHNA, YNFKEQ. CDR3 region: CASSQSLVPGTDTQYF. The CDR3 nucleotides read TGTGCCAGCAGCCAATCACTAGTGCCCGGCACAGATACGCAGTATTTT.

The J gene is TRBJ2-1, the V gene TRBV2, with D maybe TRBD2 (6 bases). V lost 7 bases and J 5 bases, leaving 12 bases between the germline ends. CDR3 size: 13 residues. In germline, CDR1 is SNHLY, CDR2 FYNNEI. The DNA for the CDR3 is TGTGCCAGCATTGCGGGGAAAGACAATGAGCAGTTCTTC. Translating it yields CASIAGKDNEQFF.

The V call is TRBV30, the J call TRBJ1-1; 7 bases match TRBD1. Per germline, CDR1 GTSNPN and CDR2 SVGIG (reference sequence). Unmatched junction bases numbered 2, after V lost 4 bases and J lost 0 bases. The CDR3 extends over 13 amino acids. DNA of the CDR3: TGTGCCTGGACAGGGGGAATGAACACTGAAGCTTTCTTT. This codes for CAWTGGMNTEAFF.

The chain carries TRBV7-9 and TRBJ2-7; weak D call: TRBD1 (6 bases). This CDR3 is built from 15 residues. Germline CDR1 is SEHNR and CDR2 is FQNEAQ (reference sequence). V was pared by 5 bases and J by 5 bases, with 19 bases between. CDR3 nucleotide sequence: TGTGCCAGCAGCCCCGGGACACGGTTTGACAACGAGCAGTACTTC. This encodes CASSPGTRFDNEQYF.